The clone carrying this TCR beta chain was recorded a few times. The antigen is unknown. These data come from a study of cytomegalovirus exposure and HLA in healthy donors. Study-wide results and caveats: In a later analysis, an Asian-associated ancestry cluster reportedly showed fewer N-insertions than the roughly 650-donor mean.

60 Vbeta and 13 Jbeta primers were used in PCR. Assay used: immunoSEQ multiplex PCR; TCRdb lists only in-frame clones, some missing. The sample yields approximately 100,000 clones, roughly 82% seen once. The clonotype originates from a middle-aged man in good health and CMV-seropositive. The sample was PBMCs.

The CDR3 coding sequence is TGTGCCAGCAGCGTAGAGGGACAGAGCCTCTACGAGCAGTACTTC. Protein sequence: CASSVEGQSLYEQYF. The J gene is TRBJ2-5, the V gene TRBV9; 7 bases are a match to TRBD1. With the DNA end fitting TRBJ2-7 better, the J assignment may be wrong. Germline lookup yields CDR1 SGDLS and CDR2 YYNGEE. This CDR3 is built from 15 residues.